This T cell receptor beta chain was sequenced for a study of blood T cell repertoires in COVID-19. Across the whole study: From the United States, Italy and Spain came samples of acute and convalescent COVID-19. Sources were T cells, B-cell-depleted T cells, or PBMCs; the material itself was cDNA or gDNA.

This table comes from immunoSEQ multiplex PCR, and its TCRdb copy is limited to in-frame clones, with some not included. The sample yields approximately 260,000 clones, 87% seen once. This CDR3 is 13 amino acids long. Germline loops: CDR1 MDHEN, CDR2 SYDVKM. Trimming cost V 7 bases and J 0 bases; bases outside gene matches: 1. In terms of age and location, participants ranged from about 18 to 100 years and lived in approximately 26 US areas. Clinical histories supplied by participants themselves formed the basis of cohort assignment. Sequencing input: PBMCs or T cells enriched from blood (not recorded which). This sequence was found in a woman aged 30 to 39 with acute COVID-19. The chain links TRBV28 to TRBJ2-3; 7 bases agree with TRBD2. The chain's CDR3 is CASIGGSTDTQYF. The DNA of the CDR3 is TGTGCCAGCATCGGGGGGAGCACAGATACGCAGTATTTT.